This T cell receptor beta chain was sequenced during a study of PD-L1 blockade in urothelial cancer. On the study more broadly: The patients had undergone anywhere from 0 to 3 prior chemotherapy regimens.

Germline CDR1 reads SQVTM; CDR2 reads ANQGSEA. Trimming took 5 bases from V and 0 from J; bases not matched to a gene: 4. There are 16 residues in the CDR3. The method was immunoSEQ multiplex PCR; TCRdb's version includes in-frame clones alone and lacks a portion of them. The sample includes some 45,000 clones, 70% to 90% of them seen just once. The sample's time point: pretreatment peripheral blood. Patients were diagnosed with urothelial carcinoma, either locally advanced or metastatic. The gene calls are TRBV29-1 and TRBJ2-2; 12 bases match TRBD2. This material consisted of PBMCs, taken around atezolizumab (anti-PD-L1) treatment. This clonotype was sampled from a man aged 55 to 70 with urothelial cancer. In DNA form, the CDR3 reads TGCAGCGTTCCCCTAGCGGGAGGGCCGAACACCGGGGAGCTGTTTTTT. Protein sequence: CSVPLAGGPNTGELFF.